This TCR beta chain was sequenced during a study of OX40 agonist ivuxolimab in advanced cancers. Study-level background: Ivuxolimab was a fully human IgG2 agonistic monoclonal antibody targeting the costimulatory receptor OX40 (CD134). The monotherapy dose-escalation portion (N of about 50 patients) of the phase I ivuxolimab trial is reported in the paper. Intravenous ivuxolimab was administered to patients every 2 weeks at six dose levels: 0.01, 0.1, 0.3, 1.5, 3 and 10 mg/kg. In the dose-escalation cohort, over 65% of patients were male, and the mean age was roughly 60 years, with a range of roughly 23 to 85. Three dose-escalation patients achieved partial responses, one with hepatocellular carcinoma and two with cutaneous melanoma. Prior anti-PD-1, anti-PD-L1 or anti-CTLA-4 therapy was permitted, and checkpoint inhibitors had been received by approximately 39% of dose-escalation patients. Of the roughly 51 dose-escalation patients, hepatocellular carcinoma was present in about 20, melanoma in roughly 15, renal cell carcinoma in 9 and head and neck cancer in 9. Peripheral TCRbeta sequencing aimed to test whether ivuxolimab altered TCR sequence diversity and caused clonal T-cell expansion. The full study reports these points: After ivuxolimab, expanded clones were on average more numerous among CD8+ T cells than among CD4+ T cells. The antigen specificity of the peripheral T cells that underwent clonal expansion was not determined. At doses from 0.1 to 3.0 mg/kg, clonal expansion was seen in both CD4+ and CD8+ blood T cells between baseline and week 6. Low levels of normalized T-cell clonal expansion were also seen in some patients who did not respond. In partial responders in the 0.1-3.0 mg/kg groups, normalized peripheral clonal expansion was found to be among the lowest, especially among CD8+ T cells.

To sequence the TCRbeta CDR3 region, genomic DNA was isolated from the sorted cells. The immunoSEQ Assay was used for sequencing of TCRbeta CDR3 regions. In TCRdb, the immuneACCESS table is reduced to in-frame sequences with V and J assigned. These tables do not hold every clone; where another copy was compared, an unresolved V gene accounts for under half, and the others remain unexplained. In this sample the table shows tens of thousands of clones, around 86% of which occur a single time. The top ten constitute 0.32% of the sample. The junction carries 8 bases between V and J, which are trimmed by 2 bases and 2 bases respectively. The CDR3 runs 14 amino acids, cysteine and phenylalanine included. CDR3 DNA only is kept here, 42 bases in frame from base 1. The trial excluded patients who had a history of autoimmune disease or who were on systemic immunosuppression. Peripheral blood for TCR sequencing was collected from all dose cohorts at baseline, on cycle 4 day 1, and on cycle 7 day 1. The samples were drawn from a first-in-human, open-label, multicenter phase I dose-escalation trial of ivuxolimab. The trial enrolled adults with locally advanced or metastatic head and neck squamous cell, hepatocellular, melanoma or renal cell carcinoma. CD4+ and CD8+ T cells were sorted separately from peripheral blood before TCR sequencing.

Note on this clone: Its antigen remains undetermined. Nothing much larger sits one base from this clone, and base qualities are not available.

This receptor was taken from an adult with an advanced solid tumor such as melanoma, head and neck, liver or kidney cancer. The chain was built from TRBV23-1 and TRBJ2-3, with the D gene uncertain. TRBV23-1 qualifies as an ORF whose function is uncertain. Specimen: CD4+ or CD8+ T cells sorted from blood, collected in a trial of the OX40 agonist ivuxolimab. The CDR3 region: CASSQGPLTDTQYF. The DNA sequence follows: TGCGCCAGCAGTCAAGGACCTCTCACAGATACGCAGTATTTT.